Listed below are T cell receptor beta chains from one sample, sequenced in a study of glioma-infiltrating T cells. TCRdb called the multiplex PCR reads again in MiXCR, with one record for every CDR3 protein. Of roughly 350,000 distinct CDR3 sequences listed, roughly two fifths were seen once; the top ten hold about 12%. The sequencing input was glioma tissue, nonneoplastic brain tissue, or PBMCs (not recorded which). The receptor source for this set is a human donor with low-grade glioma or glioblastoma, undergoing nonglioma brain surgery, or in good health (not recorded which). Each CDR3 is given with its conserved first and last residue. Each record gives: V gene, J gene, D gene, clone size, CDR3 protein, CDR3 DNA. The D gene is left open where the match is weak. Only some rows state a clone size, as once, few, many or a class for expanded clones.

TRBV20-1	TRBJ1-1	.	.	CSARDFTGRTEAFF	TGCAGTGCTAGAGATTTTACAGGGCGAACTGAAGCTTTCTTT
TRBV28	TRBJ2-7	.	few	CASPQNFFYEQYF	TGTGCCAGTCCCCAAAATTTTTTCTACGAGCAGTACTTC
TRBV5-4	TRBJ2-3	TRBD2	.	CASGGGGRNTQYF	TGTGCTTCGGGAGGCGGGGGTAGGAATACGCAGTATTTT
TRBV28	TRBJ2-7	TRBD2	few	CASRPSGSYEQYF	TGTGCCAGCAGACCTAGCGGGAGTTACGAGCAGTACTTC
TRBV19	TRBJ1-1	.	few	CASSANRRNTEAFF	TGTGCCAGTAGTGCGAATAGGCGGAACACTGAAGCTTTCTTT
TRBV20-1	TRBJ2-7	TRBD2	few	CSARDPPRRAGGGREQYF	TGCAGTGCTAGAGACCCTCCCCGTCGAGCGGGAGGGGGACGCGAGCAGTACTTC
TRBV6-2/TRBV6-3	TRBJ2-1	.	.	CASSAGGGTYEQFF	TGTGCCAGCAGCGCTGGAGGAGGGACGTATGAGCAGTTCTTC
TRBV20-1	TRBJ2-1	.	.	CSATLPDHVLGNEQFF	TGCAGTGCTACCCTCCCGGACCACGTCTTAGGTAATGAGCAGTTCTTC
TRBV25-1	TRBJ2-7	TRBD2	few	CASSDPRAGSNEQYF	TGTGCCAGCAGTGACCCGAGAGCGGGAAGTAACGAGCAGTACTTC
TRBV27	TRBJ2-7	.	many	CASSLSVSYEQYF	TGTGCCAGCAGTTTATCGGTTTCCTACGAGCAGTACTTC
TRBV5-1	TRBJ2-6	.	.	CASSLRVRDSGANVLTF	TGCGCCAGCAGCTTGAGGGTTCGCGACTCTGGGGCCAACGTCCTGACTTTC
TRBV28	TRBJ2-1	.	.	CASSLARNNKQFF	TGTGCCAGCAGCTTAGCCAGAAACAATAAGCAGTTCTTC
TRBV20-1	TRBJ2-1	TRBD2	few	CSAGRGSLDNEQFF	TGCAGTGCCGGGAGGGGGAGTCTCGACAATGAGCAGTTCTTC
TRBV6-1	TRBJ2-6	.	.	CATLTPGANVLTF	TGTGCCACTCTCACCCCTGGGGCCAACGTCCTGACTTTC
TRBV28	TRBJ2-5	.	.	CASKTSAETQYF	TGTGCCAGCAAGACTAGTGCAGAGACCCAGTACTTC
TRBV7-9	TRBJ2-1	.	.	CASSLAPGDNEQFF	TGTGCCAGCAGCTTAGCTCCTGGGGATAATGAGCAGTTCTTC
TRBV12-3/TRBV12-4	TRBJ2-5	TRBD2	.	CATRGLGGGAQYF	TGTGCCACCAGGGGACTAGGGGGTGGGGCCCAGTACTTC
TRBV7-2	TRBJ2-7	.	few	CASSQRTGPEYEQYF	TGTGCCAGCAGTCAGCGAACAGGGCCGGAGTACGAGCAGTACTTC
TRBV6-2/TRBV6-3	TRBJ2-7	TRBD1	few	CASSSPGTGGSYEQYF	TGTGCCAGCAGCTCTCCAGGGACAGGGGGATCCTACGAGCAGTACTTC
TRBV30	TRBJ2-3	.	.	CAWSRADTQYF	TGTGCCTGGAGCAGAGCAGATACGCAGTATTTT
TRBV7-2	TRBJ2-5	.	.	CASSFGGLLQETQYF	TGTGCCAGCAGCTTCGGGGGACTGCTCCAAGAGACCCAGTACTTC
TRBV28	TRBJ1-1	TRBD1	many	CASSFGTVMNTEAFF	TGTGCCAGCAGTTTTGGGACAGTTATGAACACTGAAGCTTTCTTT
TRBV7-2	TRBJ2-1	TRBD2	.	CASSLALGRSSYNEQFF	TGTGCCAGCAGCTTAGCGCTCGGGAGGAGCTCCTACAATGAGCAGTTCTTC
TRBV20-1	TRBJ1-2	.	few	CSARGTANYGYTF	TGCAGTGCTAGAGGGACAGCTAACTATGGCTACACCTTC
TRBV4-3	TRBJ1-2	.	many	CASSPSEESSYTF	TGCGCCAGCAGCCCATCGGAAGAGTCGAGCTACACCTTC
TRBV29-1	TRBJ1-5	.	.	CSVSTGEWVNQPQHF	TGCAGCGTTTCTACCGGCGAGTGGGTCAATCAGCCCCAGCATTTT
TRBV28	TRBJ1-5	.	.	CASRRTDPSNQPQHF	TGTGCCAGCAGGAGGACAGATCCTAGCAATCAGCCCCAGCATTTT
TRBV20-1	TRBJ1-6	TRBD1	.	CSAQTGNSPLHF	TGCAGTGCTCAGACAGGGAATTCACCCCTCCACTTT
TRBV18	TRBJ2-6	.	.	CASSNAGANVLTF	TGTGCCAGCTCAAATGCTGGGGCCAACGTCCTGACTTTC
TRBV20-1	TRBJ2-3	.	many	CSARLEVTQYF	TGCAGTGCTCGACTAGAAGTTACGCAGTATTTT
TRBV4-1	TRBJ1-5	.	few	CASSLQGEQPLHF	TGCGCCAGCAGCCTCCAGGGTGAGCAGCCACTCCATTTT
TRBV28	TRBJ2-1	TRBD1	.	CASRDRGFNEQFF	TGTGCCAGCCGGGACAGGGGGTTCAATGAGCAGTTCTTC
TRBV29-1	TRBJ2-1	TRBD2	.	CSVYLLADSYNEQFF	TGCAGCGTTTATCTACTAGCGGACTCCTACAATGAGCAGTTCTTC
TRBV12-3/TRBV12-4	TRBJ2-1	.	.	CASSSWGYRHGGFF	TGTGCCAGCAGTTCATGGGGCTACAGGCACGGAGGGTTCTTC
TRBV20-1	TRBJ2-7	TRBD2	.	CSARGRLAGVSYEQYF	TGCAGTGCTAGAGGTCGACTAGCGGGAGTCAGCTACGAGCAGTACTTC
TRBV7-2	TRBJ2-7	TRBD1	few	CASSLGGTGVTSYEQYF	TGTGCCAGCAGCTTAGGGGGGACAGGGGTTACCTCCTACGAGCAGTACTTC
TRBV5-4	TRBJ2-1	.	few	CASSLLASTYNEQFF	TGTGCCAGCAGCTTGTTGGCATCCACCTACAATGAGCAGTTCTTC
TRBV7-2	TRBJ2-3	.	.	CAGSLSLVADTQYF	TGTGCCGGCAGCTTAAGTCTAGTGGCAGATACGCAGTATTTT
TRBV7-9	TRBJ2-1	.	few	CASVPVGGPYNEQFF	TGTGCCAGCGTCCCTGTCGGTGGTCCCTACAATGAGCAGTTCTTC
TRBV6-1	TRBJ2-1	.	.	CASSGPGEAYNEQFF	TGTGCCAGCAGTGGACCTGGGGAGGCCTACAATGAGCAGTTCTTC
TRBV20-1	TRBJ2-1	.	.	CSARAQGFGNNEQFF	TGCAGTGCTAGAGCACAGGGTTTTGGGAACAATGAGCAGTTCTTC
TRBV12-3/TRBV12-4	TRBJ2-1	TRBD2	.	CASSPLAGAHEQFF	TGTGCCAGCAGCCCACTAGCGGGAGCGCATGAGCAGTTCTTC
TRBV4-2	TRBJ2-3	.	few	CASSQGRRQARDTQYF	TGTGCCAGCAGCCAAGGCCGACGCCAGGCGAGAGATACGCAGTATTTT
TRBV4-1	TRBJ2-2	.	few	CASSQKAITGELFF	TGCGCCAGCAGCCAGAAGGCAATCACCGGGGAGCTGTTTTTT
TRBV19	TRBJ1-5	TRBD1	.	CASRTGPYNQPQHF	TGTGCCAGTAGGACAGGGCCCTACAATCAGCCCCAGCATTTT
TRBV4-2	TRBJ2-3	.	.	CASSQDKTNGGDTQYF	TGTGCCAGCAGCCAAGATAAAACTAACGGGGGAGATACGCAGTATTTT
TRBV5-1	TRBJ2-7	.	.	CASSWRGGISYEQYF	TGCGCCAGCAGCTGGAGGGGAGGAATCTCCTACGAGCAGTACTTC